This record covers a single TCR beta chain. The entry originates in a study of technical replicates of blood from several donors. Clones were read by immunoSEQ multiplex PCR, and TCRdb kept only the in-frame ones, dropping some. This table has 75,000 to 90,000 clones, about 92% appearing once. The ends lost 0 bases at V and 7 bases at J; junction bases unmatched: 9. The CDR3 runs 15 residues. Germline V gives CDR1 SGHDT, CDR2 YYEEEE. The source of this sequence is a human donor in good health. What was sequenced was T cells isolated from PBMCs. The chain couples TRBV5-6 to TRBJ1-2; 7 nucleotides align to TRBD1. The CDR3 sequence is CASSLDVQGNRGYTF. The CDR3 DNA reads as TGTGCCAGCAGCTTGGACGTACAGGGGAATCGTGGCTACACCTTC. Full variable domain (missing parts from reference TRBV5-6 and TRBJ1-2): DAGVTQSPTHLIKTRGQQVTLRCSPKSGHDTVSWYQQALGQGPQFIFQYYEEEERQRGNFPDRFSGHQFPNYSSELNVNALLLGDSALYLCASSLDVQGNRGYTFGSGTRLTVV.